Presented here are 24 T cell receptor beta chains from one specimen sequenced in a study of blood T cells in healthy people across ages. The authors ran a second PCR of about 7 to 11 cycles using a sample-barcoded 5' primer and a J-beta primer mix. TCRdb fed the 5' RACE reads into MiXCR, producing one record per CDR3 protein. The sample consists of about 800,000 distinct CDR3 sequences, roughly 25% of them appearing once. The sample was also linked to a second study, of T cells of mothers and their children.

Sequences were obtained from blood. These receptor sequences come from a boy between 10 and 17 years old in good health.

This clonotype was seen only a few times. The chain joins TRBV20-1 to TRBJ1-6; 8 bases fit TRBD1. The CDR3 length is 15 residues. Germline values: CDR1 DFQATT, CDR2 SNEGSKA (reference sequence). V was clipped by 3 bases and J by 8 bases; unmatched bases: 9. The DNA for the CDR3 is TGCAGTGCTAGGAGCAGGGGGCGGGTGGATTCACCCCTCCACTTT. Translating gives CSARSRGRVDSPLHF.

This clonotype was recorded a few times. The rearrangement links TRBV7-2 to TRBJ2-7, with 9 positions matching TRBD2. The germline V gene encodes CDR1 SGHTA and CDR2 FQGNSA. The V gene end was trimmed by 3 bases and the J gene end by 2 bases; junction bases not matched to a gene: 2. The CDR3 is 14 amino acids. The DNA for the CDR3 is TGTGCCAGCAGCTTTGTAGCGGGGGCCTACGAGCAGTACTTC. Its protein is CASSFVAGAYEQYF. Filled out from reference TRBV7-2 and TRBJ2-7, the complete variable domain reads GAGVSQSPSNKVTEKGKDVELRCDPISGHTALYWYRQSLGQGLEFLIYFQGNSAPDKSGLPSDRFSAERTGGSVSTLTIQRTQQEDSAVYLCASSFVAGAYEQYFGPGTRLTVT.

For the CDR3, the DNA is TGTGCCAGCAGCGCACACACTGTCGTAGGACAAAATGAGCAGTTCTTC. As protein: CASSAHTVVGQNEQFF. The chain joins TRBV7-9 to TRBJ2-1; D is possibly TRBD1 (5 bases). Per germline, CDR1 SEHNR and CDR2 FQNEAQ (reference sequence). This CDR3 contains 16 residues. Trimming left V 5 bases short and J 7 bases short, with 21 bases between.

V and J are TRBV3-1 and TRBJ2-2; tentative D call: TRBD1 (6 bases). Germline V lookup: CDR1 LGHDT, CDR2 YNNKEL (reference sequence). The CDR3 runs 12 residues. V was pared by 6 bases and J by 7 bases, with 9 bases between. The CDR3 is CASSRQDGELFF. The CDR3 DNA reads as TGTGCCAGCAGTCGACAGGACGGGGAGCTGTTTTTT. The full variable domain, completed using reference TRBV3-1 and TRBJ2-2, is DTAVSQTPKYLVTQMGNDKSIKCEQNLGHDTMYWYKQDSKKFLKIMFSYNNKELIINETVPNRFSPKSPDKAHLNLHINSLELGDSAVYFCASSRQDGELFFGEGSRLTVL.

This clonotype was seen many times. V gene TRBV7-2 combines with J gene TRBJ2-7, with a possible D match to TRBD1 (6 bases). The germline V gene has CDR1 SGHTA and CDR2 FQGNSA. V gave up 1 base and J gave up 0 bases, with 19 bases separating them. CDR3 length equals 18 residues. The DNA for the CDR3 is TGTGCCAGCAGCTTAGGCTTACCCAGGGGCTTTAGCTCCTACGAGCAGTACTTC. Amino acid sequence: CASSLGLPRGFSSYEQYF.

CDR3 residues: CASSGGLAELPYEQYF. The CDR3 DNA reads as TGTGCCAGCAGTGGGGGACTAGCGGAACTCCCCTACGAGCAGTACTTC. The V call is TRBV6-1, the J call TRBJ2-5; 11 bases fit TRBD2. The last part of the DNA fits TRBJ2-7 better; the J call may be wrong. Germline values: CDR1 MNHNS, CDR2 SASEGT. The CDR3 contains 16 residues.

J is TRBJ2-5 and V is TRBV7-9, with TRBD1 identical over 9 bases. Germline V lookup: CDR1 SEHNR, CDR2 FQNEAQ (reference sequence). V lost 5 bases to trimming and J lost 5 bases; unmatched junction nucleotides: 9. There are 15 residues in the CDR3. The CDR3: CASSRQTGGLETQYF. CDR3 coding DNA: TGTGCCAGCAGCCGTCAGACAGGGGGGTTGGAGACCCAGTACTTC.

This clonotype was counted between two and nine times. V gene TRBV29-1 combines with J gene TRBJ2-5, with TRBD1 matching over 7 bases. The germline CDR1 and CDR2 sequences are SQVTM and ANQGSEA. This CDR3 contains 13 residues. Unmatched junction bases numbered 10, after V lost 7 bases and J lost 5 bases. Written as DNA, the CDR3 is TGCAGCGCTGTAGGGGGCGCATCGGAGACCCAGTACTTC. Translated: CSAVGGASETQYF.

This clonotype has only a few counts. V usage is TRBV20-1 and J usage is TRBJ2-1, with TRBD2 as a possible D gene (6 bases). V lost 3 bases and J 7 bases, leaving 13 bases between the germline ends. Germline CDR1 is DFQATT and CDR2 is SNEGSKA (reference sequence). CDR3 size: 13 residues. The CDR3 sequence: CSASWAGMNEQFF. In DNA, the CDR3 is TGCAGTGCTAGTTGGGCGGGAATGAATGAGCAGTTCTTC.

This clonotype turned up a few times. V gene TRBV19 combines with J gene TRBJ1-1; no firm D call. Trimming stripped 1 base from V and 0 bases from J, with 6 bases between. CDR3 length: 14 residues. Germline V lookup: CDR1 LNHDA, CDR2 SQIVND (reference sequence). CDR3 amino acids: CASSIGVMNTEAFF. The DNA of the CDR3 is TGTGCCAGTAGTATAGGGGTCATGAACACTGAAGCTTTCTTT.

The CDR3, as DNA: TGTGCCAGCAGCCAAGGAACAGTTGCTAACTATGGCTACACCTTC. It translates to CASSQGTVANYGYTF. The chain has TRBV4-2 and TRBJ1-2; D gene unclear. CDR3 length: 15 residues. Per germline, CDR1 LGHNA and CDR2 YNFKEQ. V lost 1 base and J 0 bases, leaving 9 bases between the germline ends.

V is TRBV4-2 and J is TRBJ1-6; the D is unclear. The CDR3 totals 15 residues. Germline-derived CDR1 and CDR2 are LGHNA and YNFKEQ. V shed 3 bases and J shed 11 bases, with 17 bases lying between them. CDR3 region: CASSQPYSGEAPLHF. The CDR3 region has the DNA TGTGCCAGCAGCCAGCCATACTCTGGGGAAGCACCCCTCCACTTT.

This clonotype was counted a few times. CDR3 nucleotides: TGTGCCAGCAGTCAAGACAGGGGGGGTGAAAAACTGTTTTTT. Translating gives CASSQDRGGEKLFF. The chain has TRBV12-3 or TRBV12-4 and TRBJ1-4; 9 bases map to TRBD1. This CDR3 spans 14 amino acids. V dropped 5 bases and J dropped 7; count of bases not matched to a gene: 5.

This clonotype was counted between two and nine times. The gene calls are TRBV3-1 and TRBJ2-5; tentatively, D is TRBD1 (5 bases). The V and J ends lost 1 base and 5 bases respectively, with 11 bases between them. Germline lookup yields CDR1 LGHDT and CDR2 YNNKEL (reference sequence). The CDR3 runs 14 residues. Written as DNA, the CDR3 is TGTGCCAGCAGCCAAGCTCAGGGTAAGGAGACCCAGTACTTC. It codes for CASSQAQGKETQYF.

This clonotype occurred a few times. One end of the junction does not line up with germline, which may come from a read error. The chain carries TRBV20-1 and TRBJ1-2; 7 nucleotides line up with TRBD1. Per germline, CDR1 DFQATT and CDR2 SNEGSKA (reference sequence). There are 14 residues in the CDR3. The CDR3 loop reads CSARPRQGFYGHTF. The CDR3 DNA follows: TGCAGTGCTAGACCTAGACAGGGTTTCTATGGCCACACCTTC.

This clonotype was counted only a few times. This chain uses TRBV11-2 with TRBJ2-5, with D unresolved. CDR1 and CDR2 from the germline V gene are SGHAT and FQNNGV. The V end lost 0 bases, the J end lost 2 bases, and 7 bases lay between the germline ends. This CDR3 has 14 amino acids. CDR3 DNA sequence: TGTGCCAGCAGCTTAGAGGGTAATCAAGAGACCCAGTACTTC. Residues: CASSLEGNQETQYF. Full variable domain (missing parts from reference TRBV11-2 and TRBJ2-5): EAGVAQSPRYKIIEKRQSVAFWCNPISGHATLYWYQQILGQGPKLLIQFQNNGVVDDSQLPKDRFSAERLKGVDSTLKIQPAKLEDSAVYLCASSLEGNQETQYFGPGTRLLVL.

The table lists this clonotype with a few counts. One end of the junction is discordant with germline, which a read error may explain. The CDR3 bases are TGTGCCAGCGGCGTACTCCACAGGGGGCTAGCGGGAAGGGGGCAAGAGACCCAGTACTTC. It specifies CASGVLHRGLAGRGQETQYF. The rearrangement links TRBV9 to TRBJ2-5; tentatively, D is TRBD1 or TRBD2 (9 bases each). Germline V gives CDR1 SGDLS, CDR2 YYNGEE. This CDR3 comprises 20 residues.

This clonotype has just a few counts. This chain uses TRBV12-3 or TRBV12-4 with TRBJ1-1, with 7 bases that match TRBD1. V lost 2 bases to trimming and J lost 3 bases; unmatched junction nucleotides: 15. The CDR3 extends over 18 amino acids. This chain's CDR3 is CASSLWARGFDPDTEAFF. The CDR3 DNA is TGTGCCAGCAGTTTATGGGCCAGGGGGTTCGATCCGGACACTGAAGCTTTCTTT.

At least ten counts were recorded for this clonotype. Written as DNA, the CDR3 is TGTGCCATCAGTGAGTCTGTAGGGAGGTCTGGAAACACCATATATTTT. Protein: CAISESVGRSGNTIYF. This chain uses TRBV10-3 with TRBJ1-3; D not resolved. The CDR3 loop spans 16 amino acids. V was clipped by 0 bases and J by 1 base, with 10 bases between them. Germline CDR1 reads ENHRY; CDR2 reads SYGVKD.

This rearrangement joins TRBV7-2 to TRBJ2-5; D unresolved. The CDR3 is 14 residues long. The germline CDR1 and CDR2 sequences are SGHTA and FQGNSA. V dropped 3 bases and J dropped 2 bases, with 10 bases sitting between them. This CDR3 is CASSFGSRQETQYF. The CDR3 bases are TGTGCCAGCAGCTTTGGGTCTAGACAAGAGACCCAGTACTTC.

This clonotype was counted a few times. The chain recombines TRBV27 with TRBJ1-3, with D possibly being TRBD1 (6 bases). V was trimmed by 6 bases and J by 4 bases, leaving 13 bases between them. Germline CDR1 and CDR2: MNHEY and SMNVEV (reference sequence). The CDR3 sequence is 14 residues long. The DNA of the CDR3 is TGTGCCAGCAGCGAACAGGGATCCGGAAACACCATATATTTT. Protein sequence: CASSEQGSGNTIYF.

This clonotype was picked up a small number of times. The chain recombines TRBV29-1 with TRBJ2-3; TRBD2 agrees at 7 bases. The V gene's germline CDR1 is SQVTM and CDR2 ANQGSEA. This CDR3 has 17 amino acids. Trimming cost V 6 bases and J 4 bases; bases outside gene matches: 19. CDR3 sequence (DNA): TGCAGCGTCCGCATGGGACGGAGCGGACTAGTCGCAGATACGCAGTATTTT. Its protein product is CSVRMGRSGLVADTQYF.

This clonotype was picked up a small number of times. The V gene is TRBV28, the J gene TRBJ2-4, with D perhaps TRBD2 (5 bases). The CDR3 runs 16 residues. Germline CDR1 is MDHEN and CDR2 is SYDVKM. The V end lost 5 bases, the J end lost 0 bases, and 14 bases lay between the germline ends. This CDR3 reads CASSIRLSLAKNIQYF. Here the CDR3 DNA reads TGTGCCAGCAGTATCCGACTAAGCCTAGCCAAAAACATTCAGTACTTC.

This clonotype has a handful of counts. V and J are TRBV18 and TRBJ2-5; D may correspond to TRBD1 or TRBD2 (5 bases each). The CDR3 is 14 amino acids. Trimming removed 2 bases from V and 5 bases from J, with 12 bases in between. Per germline, CDR1 KGHSH and CDR2 LQKENI. The CDR3 here is CASSPNSGAETQYF. The CDR3 DNA reads TGTGCCAGCTCACCAAATTCCGGGGCGGAGACCCAGTACTTC.